These 31 T cell receptor beta chains came from one sample sequenced in a study of early T cells in non-severe SARS-CoV-2 infection. Via MiXCR, TCRdb re-called the 5' RACE reads, giving one row per CDR3 protein. There are 25,000 to 35,000 distinct CDR3 sequences in the sample; around 6.6% occur only once, and 30% to 45% lies in the top ten. Sequences were obtained from whole blood. Receptor source: an adult who was a healthcare worker with PCR-confirmed SARS-CoV-2 infection or an uninfected control (not recorded which).

As for this clonotype: A much larger clone lies a single base off, so this may be a read error. This chain joins TRBV9 and TRBJ1-1, with D perhaps matching TRBD1 (6 bases). CDR1 SGDLS and CDR2 YYNGEE come from the germline V gene. The length of the CDR3 is 13 residues. In DNA form, the CDR3 reads TGTGCCAGCAGCCGGCCAGGGGCCACTGTAGCTTTCTTT. Translation gives CASSRPGATVAFF.

Many counts were recorded for this clonotype. The V and J genes are TRBV10-3 and TRBJ2-7, with D hard to call. The CDR3 is 15 residues long. Looked up from germline, CDR1 is ENHRY and CDR2 is SYGVKD. V dropped 6 bases and J dropped 5 bases, with 20 bases sitting between them. DNA of the CDR3: TGTGCCATCAGGGCGACCGGGCCCCCCATCCACGAGCAGTACTTC. Translation: CAIRATGPPIHEQYF.

This clonotype was observed many times. The rearrangement links TRBV11-3 to TRBJ2-3; 10 bases are a match to TRBD2. The V segment lost 5 bases and the J segment 0 bases; nucleotides outside the gene matches: 2. Per the germline V gene, CDR1 is SGHNT and CDR2 is YENEEA. The CDR3 is 15 residues long. CDR3: CASSPSGGSTDTQYF. In DNA, the CDR3 is TGTGCCAGCAGCCCTAGCGGGGGAAGCACAGATACGCAGTATTTT.

The chain is built from TRBV19 and TRBJ2-3; possible D gene TRBD2, 7 bases. The CDR3 extends over 17 amino acids. CDR1 is LNHDA and CDR2 is SQIVND in the germline V gene (reference sequence). Trimming took 4 bases from V and 4 from J, leaving 21 bases between them. DNA for the CDR3: TGTGCCAGTAGTAGAGGGGGGGCAAGTTTCGTAGCAGATACGCAGTATTTT. Amino acid sequence: CASSRGGASFVADTQYF.

This clonotype was detected only a few times. The genes are TRBV7-8 and TRBJ2-4; 10 bases map to TRBD2. The CDR3 sequence is 15 residues long. V lost 5 bases to trimming and J lost 11 bases; unmatched junction nucleotides: 12. The germline V gene has CDR1 SGHVS and CDR2 FQNEAQ. The CDR3 DNA follows: TGTGCCAGCAGCGTCCAAGCGGGAGGGCCCGGGGTTCAGTACTTC. This gives the protein CASSVQAGGPGVQYF. Full variable domain (missing parts from reference TRBV7-8 and TRBJ2-4): GAGVSQSPRYKVAKRGQDVALRCDPISGHVSLFWYQQALGQGPEFLTYFQNEAQLDKSGLPSDRFFAERPEGSVSTLKIQRTQQEDSAVYLCASSVQAGGPGVQYFGAGTRLSVL.

In its sample, this clonotype was seen many times. J is TRBJ2-7 and V is TRBV9; D might be TRBD1 (5 bases). CDR1 is SGDLS and CDR2 is YYNGEE in the germline V gene. The CDR3 loop spans 14 amino acids. V dropped 0 bases and J dropped 6 bases, with 13 bases sitting between them. This chain's CDR3 is CASSVGREVSEQYF. CDR3 bases: TGTGCCAGCAGCGTAGGCAGGGAAGTCTCCGAGCAGTACTTC.

Many counts were recorded for this clonotype. CDR3 DNA sequence: TGTGCCAGCAGCCAAGTAGACAGTAGAGGGGAAGAGACCCAGTACTTC. Translating it yields CASSQVDSRGEETQYF. The chain carries TRBV3-1 and TRBJ2-5; D possibly matches TRBD1 or TRBD2 (5 bases each). This CDR3 contains 16 residues. Germline V gene sequence: CDR1 LGHDT, CDR2 YNNKEL (reference sequence). Trimming took off 1 base at V and 3 bases at J, with 15 bases between the two ends.

At least ten counts were recorded for this clonotype. The chain carries TRBV20-1 and TRBJ2-3; 12 bases map to TRBD2. The CDR3 covers 17 residues. Germline CDR1 reads DFQATT; CDR2 reads SNEGSKA (reference sequence). The V gene end was trimmed by 5 bases and the J gene end by 1 base; junction bases not matched to a gene: 10. The CDR3 DNA reads TGCAGTGCTTTGACTAGCGGGGGCTCATCGGGCACAGATACGCAGTATTTT. It codes for CSALTSGGSSGTDTQYF.

In its sample, this clonotype was seen many times. CDR3 sequence: CASSQGAGNSPLHF. CDR3 in DNA: TGTGCCAGCAGCCAGGGGGCAGGTAATTCACCCCTCCACTTT. The chain links TRBV6-5 to TRBJ1-6; 8 bases are shared with TRBD1. From germline, CDR1 is MNHEY and CDR2 SVGAGI. This CDR3 region has 14 residues. Germline trimming cut 6 bases from V and 6 bases from J; bases unmatched to any gene: 4.

This clonotype was detected many times. The V and J genes are TRBV2 and TRBJ2-3; D is unresolved. The V end lost 8 bases, the J end lost 4 bases, and 10 bases lay between the germline ends. Germline V gives CDR1 SNHLY, CDR2 FYNNEI. CDR3 size: 12 residues. The CDR3 reads CASGVGPDTQYF. The CDR3 region has the DNA TGTGCCAGCGGCGTGGGCCCAGATACGCAGTATTTT.

At least ten counts were recorded for this clonotype. This chain uses TRBV30 with TRBJ1-2; 9 positions agree with TRBD1. V dropped 3 bases and J dropped 4; count of bases not matched to a gene: 9. The CDR3 sequence is 15 residues long. The germline gives CDR1 GTSNPN, CDR2 SVGIG (reference sequence). The CDR3 loop is CAWSPSQGASYGYTF. In DNA, the CDR3 is TGTGCCTGGAGCCCTTCACAGGGGGCTTCCTATGGCTACACCTTC.

This clonotype was counted ten times or more. CDR3 DNA: TGTGCCAGCAGGAGGGCGAGCCTAAGCAATGAGCAGTTCTTC. This translates into CASRRASLSNEQFF. The chain employs TRBV4-2 and TRBJ2-1, with a tentative D call TRBD2 (5 bases). The germline gives CDR1 LGHNA, CDR2 YNFKEQ. This CDR3 has 14 amino acids. V dropped 6 bases and J dropped 6 bases, with 15 bases sitting between them.

V gene TRBV10-3 combines with J gene TRBJ2-5; 10 nucleotides align to TRBD1. The CDR3 covers 15 residues. Germline lookup yields CDR1 ENHRY and CDR2 SYGVKD. The trim removed 8 bases at V and 1 base at J, leaving 7 bases unmatched. In DNA, the CDR3 is TGTGCCATCTCCCCGGGACAGGGGTTCCAAGAGACCCAGTACTTC. It encodes CAISPGQGFQETQYF.

This clonotype has a handful of counts. The CDR3 reads CASSLFGLLNTEAFF. The CDR3 DNA follows: TGTGCCAGCAGCTTATTCGGACTGCTGAACACTGAAGCTTTCTTT. V usage is TRBV7-9 and J usage is TRBJ1-1, with D uncertain. This CDR3 contains 15 residues. Germline assignment: CDR1 SEHNR and CDR2 FQNEAQ (reference sequence). V gave up 2 bases and J gave up 0 bases, with 10 bases separating them.

This clonotype was recorded many times. The chain carries TRBV10-3 and TRBJ2-5; 10 nucleotides line up with TRBD2. V lost 4 bases to trimming and J lost 4 bases; unmatched junction nucleotides: 6. CDR1 ENHRY and CDR2 SYGVKD come from the germline V gene. The CDR3 covers 15 residues. The CDR3 reads CAISVERGGRETQYF. The DNA for the CDR3 is TGTGCCATCAGTGTCGAGCGGGGGGGCCGAGAGACCCAGTACTTC.

The chain couples TRBV28 to TRBJ2-7; D perhaps matches TRBD1 (6 bases). The CDR3 has 14 residues. Trimming cost V 8 bases and J 9 bases, with 23 bases left between them. Germline V gene lookup returns CDR1 MDHEN and CDR2 SYDVKM. CDR3 protein: CASSSLEPGHGQYF. CDR3 bases: TGTGCCAGCTCTAGCCTCGAGCCGGGACATGGGCAGTACTTC.

In its sample, this clonotype was seen many times. The J gene is TRBJ2-3, the V gene TRBV11-2; TRBD1 aligns across 11 bases. Germline V CDR1 and CDR2: SGHAT, FQNNGV. The trim removed 3 bases at V and 2 bases at J, leaving 4 bases unmatched. This CDR3 contains 16 residues. In nucleotides, the CDR3 is TGTGCCAGCAGCTTTGGACAGGGGGCAATCACAGATACGCAGTATTTT. Translated: CASSFGQGAITDTQYF.

This clonotype was counted only a few times. V is TRBV5-6 and J is TRBJ2-7; a weak D match, TRBD1 (6 bases). The CDR3 loop spans 14 amino acids. Trimming removed 4 bases from V and 0 bases from J, with 11 bases in between. Germline assignment: CDR1 SGHDT and CDR2 YYEEEE. As DNA, the CDR3 is TGTGCCAGCAGCACCAGGGGAATCTCCTACGAGCAGTACTTC. This codes for CASSTRGISYEQYF.

This clonotype appeared many times. The chain employs TRBV6-2 or TRBV6-3 and TRBJ2-7; 7 bases map to TRBD2. Germline V lookup: CDR1 MNHEY, CDR2 SVGEGT. The CDR3 has 15 residues. V trimming: 2 bases; J trimming: 6 bases; junction bases outside the gene matches: 10. The CDR3 protein is CASSYLRRGGREQYF. CDR3 coding DNA: TGTGCCAGCAGTTACCTACGGCGGGGAGGGCGCGAGCAGTACTTC.

This clonotype was recorded at least ten times. The genes are TRBV7-9 and TRBJ2-1; D is uncertain. The CDR3 length is 14 residues. V was clipped by 7 bases and J by 2 bases, with 12 bases between them. Germline CDR1 SEHNR, CDR2 FQNEAQ (reference sequence). The CDR3 nucleotides read TGTGCCAGCACCATTCTGCTCCCCTACAATGAGCAGTTCTTC. Amino acid sequence: CASTILLPYNEQFF.

V usage is TRBV9 and J usage is TRBJ2-3, with D hard to call. V lost 3 bases and J lost 2, with 13 bases in between. Germline CDR1 and CDR2: SGDLS and YYNGEE. CDR3 length: 15 amino acids. CDR3 sequence reads: CASSETDGDTDTQYF. CDR3 nucleotides: TGTGCCAGCAGCGAGACGGACGGCGACACAGATACGCAGTATTTT.

This clonotype was observed at least ten times. The V call is TRBV29-1, the J call TRBJ1-2; D may be TRBD1 (6 bases). V lost 7 bases, J lost 6 bases, and 15 bases lay in between. The CDR3 sequence is 12 residues long. The germline V gene encodes CDR1 SQVTM and CDR2 ANQGSEA. CDR3 sequence (DNA): TGCAGCGCTGTTGGACAGATGAATGGCTACACCTTC. This encodes CSAVGQMNGYTF. Drawing the rest from reference TRBV29-1 and TRBJ1-2, the complete variable domain is SAVISQKPSRDICQRGTSLTIQCQVDSQVTMMFWYRQQPGQSLTLIATANQGSEATYESGFVIDKFPISRPNLTFSTLTVSNMSPEDSSIYLCSAVGQMNGYTFGSGTRLTVV.

At least ten counts were recorded for this clonotype. The rearrangement joins TRBV5-1 to TRBJ2-1; D is possibly TRBD2 (5 bases). Between the trimmed V and J ends, which lost 2 bases and 5 bases, there was a span of 17 bases. There are 16 residues in the CDR3. CDR1 is SGHRS, CDR2 YFSETQ, per germline. The CDR3 DNA is TGCGCCAGCAGCTTCCTTGACTACTACATGAACAATGAGCAGTTCTTC. This sequence encodes CASSFLDYYMNNEQFF.

V gene TRBV27 combines with J gene TRBJ2-7, with 7 bases aligning to TRBD1. V dropped 6 bases and J dropped 7; count of bases not matched to a gene: 12. Germline values: CDR1 MNHEY, CDR2 SMNVEV (reference sequence). This CDR3 is 14 amino acids long. CDR3 sequence (DNA): TGTGCCAGCAGGGTGACCGGCAGGGGGTGGGAGCAGTACTTC. Translated: CASRVTGRGWEQYF.

At least ten counts were recorded for this clonotype. The genes are TRBV7-6 and TRBJ2-2; D is undetermined. This CDR3 region has 14 residues. Trimming removed 8 bases from V and 1 base from J, with 11 bases in between. CDR1 SGHVS and CDR2 FNYEAQ come from the germline V gene. DNA for the CDR3: TGTGCCAGCTGTCGTTTGGGGAACACCGGGGAGCTGTTTTTT. Its protein product is CASCRLGNTGELFF.

This clonotype has ten or more counts. Sequence at one end of the junction differs from germline and may be a read error. The rearrangement uses TRBV7-7 and TRBJ2-7; 8 nucleotides agree with TRBD2. The CDR3 sequence is 13 residues long. Germline V gene data show CDR1 as SSHAT and CDR2 as FNYEAQ (reference sequence). The CDR3, as DNA: TGTGCTAGCAGCTTACGGGAGGGGTACGAGCAGTACTTC. Encoded protein: CASSLREGYEQYF.

In its sample, this clonotype was seen many times. The chain couples TRBV2 to TRBJ2-7; perhaps D is TRBD1 or TRBD2 (7 bases each). Germline V lookup: CDR1 SNHLY, CDR2 FYNNEI. This CDR3 has 14 residues. Trimming took off 6 bases at V and 6 bases at J, with 18 bases between the two ends. The CDR3 bases are TGTGCCAGCAGAAGGGGGCAGCGGGAAGGCGAGCAGTACTTC. Translated: CASRRGQREGEQYF.

At least ten counts were recorded for this clonotype. The V call is TRBV9, the J call TRBJ1-6; TRBD1 might be the D (6 bases). Germline values: CDR1 SGDLS, CDR2 YYNGEE. CDR3 length: 14 residues. V gave up 6 bases and J gave up 9 bases, with 16 bases separating them. The DNA for the CDR3 is TGTGCCAGCACCAGGGGCGATCCCTTTTCACCCCTCCACTTT. Its protein product is CASTRGDPFSPLHF.

At least ten counts were recorded for this clonotype. The J gene is TRBJ2-6, the V gene TRBV7-8, with D perhaps TRBD1 (6 bases). CDR3 length: 18 amino acids. Germline-derived CDR1 and CDR2 are SGHVS and FQNEAQ. V gave up 7 bases and J gave up 2 bases, with 21 bases separating them. The CDR3 sequence: CASIKFTTGSPGANVLTF. The DNA of the CDR3 is TGTGCCAGCATCAAATTCACTACAGGGTCCCCTGGGGCCAACGTCCTGACTTTC.

This clonotype was recorded at least ten times. This chain connects TRBV7-2 to TRBJ2-3; the D is unclear. Trimming stripped 5 bases from V and 0 bases from J, with 9 bases between. Germline V CDR1 and CDR2: SGHTA, FQGNSA. The length of the CDR3 is 14 residues. DNA of the CDR3: TGTGCCAGCAGCCCGGTTACTAGCACAGATACGCAGTATTTT. Protein product: CASSPVTSTDTQYF.

The J gene is TRBJ2-3, the V gene TRBV24-1; TRBD2 is a possible D gene (5 bases). Trimming took 4 bases from V and 2 from J, leaving 12 bases between them. The CDR3 extends over 15 amino acids. Germline values: CDR1 KGHDR, CDR2 SFDVKD. CDR3 DNA: TGTGCCACCAGTGACCGAACCGGGAACACAGATACGCAGTATTTT. It encodes CATSDRTGNTDTQYF.